This T cell receptor (beta chain) was documented in a study of T cell responses to AZD1222 COVID-19 vaccine. Per the germline V gene, CDR1 is MNHEY and CDR2 is SVGAGI. The CDR3 is 13 amino acids. Germline trimming cut 2 bases from V and 8 bases from J; bases unmatched to any gene: 4. Sequenced by immunoSEQ multiplex PCR; TCRdb stores in-frame clones only, minus some. This table holds about 100,000 clones, 89% found once. The sequence derives from an adult in good health. Source: peripheral blood, taken on day 0 of AZD1222 vaccination. This chain links TRBV6-5 with TRBJ1-2; TRBD1 matches at 8 bases. CDR3 nucleotide sequence: TGTGCCAGCAGTTACCGGGACAGGTGGGGCTACACCTTC. Its translation is CASSYRDRWGYTF.